The text below deals with one T cell receptor (beta chain). Its antigen is undetermined. These data come from a study of regulatory T cells in long-lasting Graves disease. Study-wide context: Those with persistent Graves' disease had received antithyroid drugs for over 5 years with positive TSH receptor antibodies.

Arm-PCR of CDR3 regions and iRepertoire HTBI primers were the basis on which TCR beta libraries were built. TCRdb re-called the multiplex PCR reads through MiXCR, storing one row per CDR3 protein. The table includes around 430,000 distinct CDR3 sequences, around a fifth detected once. Time point noted: persistent/refractory GD, antithyroid drugs over 5 years with positive TRAb. PBMC RNA was the source of the TCR library. Findings of the study overall: Patients with persistent disease showed a bias toward TRBV28, TRBJ1-2 and TRBJ2-5. Reduced TCR diversity was observed in persistent Graves' patients versus newly diagnosed patients. Whereas 1,000 or so public clonotypes were shared by new patients, persistent patients shared more, at a few thousand.

CDR3 length: 14 residues. CDR1 is MDHEN, CDR2 SYDVKM, per germline. The V gene end was trimmed by 7 bases and the J gene end by 4 bases; junction bases not matched to a gene: 4. The clonotype originates from a female donor with Graves disease. The J gene is TRBJ2-7, the V gene TRBV28, with 13 bases matching TRBD2. The sequencing used peripheral blood mononuclear cells (PBMCs), collected when the disease was refractory, from a patient treated with antithyroid drugs. CDR3 loop: CASTGTSGKYEQYF. DNA of the CDR3: TGTGCCAGCACTGGGACTAGCGGGAAGTACGAGCAGTACTTC.